The entry that follows covers one TCR beta chain sequence. These data come from a study of cytotoxic CD8 clonotypes in ibrutinib-treated CLL. For the study at large: In all, 10 to 11 patients were relapsed/refractory, some 14 were treatment-naive and about 17 were IGHV unmutated.

The V gene's germline CDR1 is SGHDN and CDR2 FVKESK. The CDR3 runs 13 residues. V lost 4 bases to trimming and J lost 0 bases, with 7 bases between them. Only in-frame clones appear in the TCRdb table, and some are missing; sequencing was by immunoSEQ multiplex PCR. The sample yields more than 110,000 clones, more than 85% seen once. V gene TRBV14 combines with J gene TRBJ2-7; D perhaps matches TRBD1 (5 bases). Sequencing was performed on PBMCs, taken after 12 months of ibrutinib treatment. The receptor was derived from a human donor with chronic lymphocytic leukemia. The CDR3 region has the DNA TGTGCCAGCAGCCGACAGCTCTCCTACGAGCAGTACTTC. This translates into CASSRQLSYEQYF.